This entry lists 24 T cell receptor beta chains sequenced from one sample in a study of naive CD8 T cells in extremely preterm neonates. TCRdb's table, derived via immunoSEQ multiplex PCR, lists solely in-frame clones and lacks some. In the table there are about 23,000 clones, about 91% of which are singletons. Samples were taken at extremely preterm deliveries at about 22-27 weeks of gestation. Regarding the study as a whole: Compared with older groups, preterm CDR3s were shorter, with fewer N additions and less trimming.

Their cognate antigens are unknown. The specimen sequenced was naive CD8+ T cells from cord blood. The receptors come from a boy who was born preterm.

This clone was seen once. CDR3 sequence reads: CAWSTYEQYF. CDR3 in DNA: TGTGCCTGGAGTACCTACGAGCAGTACTTC. J is TRBJ2-7 and V is TRBV30; D is uncertain. The CDR3 has 10 amino acids. Trimming cost V 2 bases and J 2 bases, with 1 base left between them. In germline, CDR1 is GTSNPN, CDR2 SVGIG (reference sequence).

The DNA of the CDR3 is TGTGCCAGTAGGACTAGCGGGGGGGCTTACGAGCAGTACTTC. It encodes CASRTSGGAYEQYF. This chain uses TRBV19 with TRBJ2-7; 14 bases map to TRBD2. The CDR3 contains 14 residues. The germline CDR1 and CDR2 sequences are LNHDA and SQIVND (reference sequence). The J segment lost 4 bases and the V segment lost 6 bases, leaving 2 bases of the junction unmatched. Combining the CDR3 with reference TRBV19 and TRBJ2-7 gives the whole variable domain DGGITQSPKYLFRKEGQNVTLSCEQNLNHDAMYWYRQDPGQGLRLIYYSQIVNDFQKGDIAEGYSVSREKKESFPLTVTSAQKNPTAFYLCASRTSGGAYEQYFGPGTRLTVT.

The gene calls are TRBV7-6 and TRBJ2-7; D gene unclear. Germline assignment: CDR1 SGHVS and CDR2 FNYEAQ. This CDR3 region has 12 residues. The V gene lost 1 base and the J gene lost 4 bases, with 5 bases spanning the gap. CDR3 loop: CASSLGQYEQYF. CDR3 DNA sequence: TGTGCCAGCAGCTTAGGACAATACGAGCAGTACTTC.

This chain links TRBV4-2 with TRBJ2-3; 12 nucleotides match TRBD2. The V gene's germline CDR1 is LGHNA and CDR2 YNFKEQ. Trimming removed 2 bases from V and 0 bases from J; junction bases left unmatched: 6. This CDR3 has 18 residues. The DNA of the CDR3 is TGTGCCAGCAGCCAATGGCTAGCGGGGGGGCTCAGCACAGATACGCAGTATTTT. This codes for CASSQWLAGGLSTDTQYF.

This chain joins TRBV7-8 and TRBJ2-7; 8 bases match TRBD2. V was clipped by 1 base and J by 1 base; unmatched bases: 9. CDR3 length equals 17 residues. CDR1 SGHVS and CDR2 FQNEAQ come from the germline V gene. The CDR3 bases are TGTGCCAGCAGCTTAGGCTTTGGGCGGGGGGATTCCTACGAGCAGTACTTC. It yields the protein CASSLGFGRGDSYEQYF.

The chain has TRBV19 and TRBJ1-1; D gene ambiguous. In germline, CDR1 is LNHDA, CDR2 SQIVND (reference sequence). The CDR3 runs to 13 residues. Deletions cut 3 bases from V and 3 bases from J, with 8 bases between. In DNA form, the CDR3 reads TGTGCCAGTAGTATCTTCGCTCACACTGAAGCTTTCTTT. Translation gives CASSIFAHTEAFF.

The chain joins TRBV9 to TRBJ2-3, with 9 bases identical to TRBD2. The CDR3 has 14 residues. V gave up 3 bases and J gave up 1 base; unmatched junction bases: 0. The germline CDR1 and CDR2 sequences are SGDLS and YYNGEE. The CDR3 nucleotides read TGTGCCAGCAGCGGACTAGCGGGCACAGATACGCAGTATTTT. Amino acid sequence: CASSGLAGTDTQYF.

The chain couples TRBV29-1 to TRBJ2-7; D might be TRBD1 (5 bases). The CDR3 extends over 11 amino acids. Germline CDR1 SQVTM, CDR2 ANQGSEA. V lost 4 bases to trimming and J lost 2 bases, with 6 bases between them. The CDR3: CSVGTTYEQYF. The CDR3 DNA follows: TGCAGCGTTGGGACAACCTACGAGCAGTACTTC.

The chain carries TRBV27 and TRBJ2-7, with TRBD2 matching 11 bases. Germline loops: CDR1 MNHEY, CDR2 SMNVEV (reference sequence). Trimming removed 6 bases from V and 2 bases from J; junction bases left unmatched: 0. This CDR3 is built from 13 residues. The CDR3 here is CASRLAGAYEQYF. DNA for the CDR3: TGTGCCAGCAGACTAGCGGGGGCCTACGAGCAGTACTTC.

This chain links TRBV7-6 with TRBJ2-1, with a weak D call TRBD2 (7 bases). The ends were cut back, 1 base at V and 7 bases at J, with 14 bases in the middle. The CDR3 is 15 residues long. Per the germline V gene, CDR1 is SGHVS and CDR2 is FNYEAQ. The CDR3 reads CASSLEVGGPNEQFF. The CDR3 DNA follows: TGTGCCAGCAGCTTAGAAGTGGGGGGGCCGAATGAGCAGTTCTTC.

This clone appeared a few times. The chain uses TRBV12-5 and TRBJ2-7, with D unresolved. The germline V and J ends were trimmed by 1 base and 2 bases, with 3 bases remaining between them. Germline V gene sequence: CDR1 LGHNT, CDR2 FRNRAP. The CDR3 is made up of 12 amino acids. The DNA for the CDR3 is TGTGCTAGTGGTTTGGACACCTACGAGCAGTACTTC. It yields the protein CASGLDTYEQYF.

The chain employs TRBV4-3 and TRBJ2-3; 11 bases fit TRBD2. The V gene's germline CDR1 is LGHNA and CDR2 YSLEER. V lost 4 bases to trimming and J lost 3 bases; unmatched junction nucleotides: 0. This CDR3 has 14 residues. In DNA form, the CDR3 reads TGCGCCAGCAGCCCTAGCGGGGGGACAGATACGCAGTATTTT. Translating it yields CASSPSGGTDTQYF.

The chain joins TRBV4-3 to TRBJ2-7, with 8 positions matching TRBD2. In germline, CDR1 is LGHNA, CDR2 YSLEER. V dropped 0 bases and J dropped 4; count of bases not matched to a gene: 2. The CDR3 totals 14 residues. This CDR3 reads CASSQDSGEYEQYF. In DNA, the CDR3 is TGCGCCAGCAGCCAAGATAGCGGGGAGTACGAGCAGTACTTC.

The chain carries TRBV7-9 and TRBJ2-7; possible D gene TRBD1, 6 bases. CDR3 length: 14 amino acids. Germline-derived CDR1 and CDR2 are SEHNR and FQNEAQ (reference sequence). The V and J ends lost 5 bases and 1 base respectively, with 12 bases between them. The CDR3 DNA sequence: TGTGCCAGCAGCCAACGGGACACGTCCTACGAGCAGTACTTC. Encoded protein: CASSQRDTSYEQYF.

This clone occurred a few times. The V call is TRBV19, the J call TRBJ2-7, with D possibly matching TRBD1 (5 bases). This CDR3 has 12 amino acids. Germline loops: CDR1 LNHDA, CDR2 SQIVND (reference sequence). Trimming cost V 3 bases and J 2 bases, with 5 bases left between them. The CDR3 DNA is TGTGCCAGTAGTATGGACACCTACGAGCAGTACTTC. Its translation: CASSMDTYEQYF.

The rearrangement joins TRBV30 to TRBJ2-7, with 8 bases matching TRBD2. J lost 5 bases, V lost 2 bases, and 2 bases had no gene match. Germline-derived CDR1 and CDR2 are GTSNPN and SVGIG (reference sequence). This CDR3 has 12 amino acids. CDR3 DNA sequence: TGTGCCTGGAGTCGGGGGGGCCACGAGCAGTACTTC. Its translation: CAWSRGGHEQYF.

The rearrangement links TRBV6-1 to TRBJ1-5; D is unclear. The CDR3 has 11 residues. The germline gives CDR1 MNHNS, CDR2 SASEGT. Trimming took off 2 bases at V and 4 bases at J, with 0 bases between the two ends. The CDR3 nucleotides are TGTGCCAGCAGTGAAAATCAGCCCCAGCATTTT. It is translated as CASSENQPQHF.

The V call is TRBV21-1, the J call TRBJ2-6; the D call TRBD1 from the table was never checked on the DNA. TRBV21-1 is designated a pseudogene. The CDR3 is 12 residues long. The CDR3 here is CARHSGANVLTF. The CDR3 DNA follows: TGTGCCAGACACTCTGGGGCCAACGTCCTGACTTTC.

The chain has TRBV5-4 and TRBJ2-7; 10 positions match TRBD1. V lost 3 bases, J lost 0 bases, and 3 bases stayed unmatched. Germline V CDR1 and CDR2: SGHNT, YYREEE (reference sequence). The CDR3 totals 15 residues. The CDR3 DNA is TGTGCCAGCAGCTGGGGACAGGGGCTCTCCTACGAGCAGTACTTC. Translated, it gives CASSWGQGLSYEQYF.

In the case of this clone: This same CDR3 is encoded by further DNA sequences in the sample. The CDR3 loop reads CASSMGNQPQHF. The CDR3 nucleotides read TGTGCCAGTAGTATGGGTAATCAGCCCCAGCATTTT. This chain joins TRBV19 and TRBJ1-5; D remains ambiguous. Germline CDR1 is LNHDA and CDR2 is SQIVND (reference sequence). The CDR3 sequence is 12 residues long. The V gene lost 3 bases and the J gene lost 4 bases, with 4 bases spanning the gap.

This chain connects TRBV19 to TRBJ2-2, with no clear D. This CDR3 comprises 13 residues. Germline CDR1 is LNHDA and CDR2 is SQIVND (reference sequence). Trimming took off 4 bases at V and 2 bases at J, with 5 bases between the two ends. CDR3 coding DNA: TGTGCCAGTAGTACCCTTAACACCGGGGAGCTGTTTTTT. Translating gives CASSTLNTGELFF.

This clone has just one count. CDR3 amino acids: CAWSSSTGELFF. DNA for the CDR3: TGTGCCTGGAGTAGTAGCACCGGGGAGCTGTTTTTT. This chain joins TRBV30 and TRBJ2-2; no definite D call. Germline CDR1 and CDR2: GTSNPN and SVGIG (reference sequence). This CDR3 is 12 amino acids long. Trimming cost V 2 bases and J 4 bases, with 5 bases left between them.

The genes are TRBV5-1 and TRBJ2-2; D unresolved. CDR3 size: 13 residues. V was pared by 1 base and J by 2 bases, with 3 bases between. The germline V gene has CDR1 SGHRS and CDR2 YFSETQ. The CDR3 loop is CASSLTNTGELFF. In nucleotides, the CDR3 is TGCGCCAGCAGCTTGACAAACACCGGGGAGCTGTTTTTT.

This clone has more than one count but fewer than ten. V usage is TRBV15 and J usage is TRBJ1-1, with D tentatively TRBD1 (6 bases). The ends were cut back, 1 base at V and 4 bases at J, with 7 bases in the middle. Germline CDR1 is LNHNV and CDR2 is YYDKDF (reference sequence). The CDR3 is 13 residues long. The CDR3 coding sequence is TGTGCCACCAGCAGAGGGACAGCCACTGAAGCTTTCTTT. Translation: CATSRGTATEAFF.